Following are 28 T cell receptor beta chains from one sample sequenced in a study of cytomegalovirus exposure and HLA in healthy donors. The study ran its PCR with 60 Vbeta and 13 Jbeta primers. Produced via immunoSEQ multiplex PCR; TCRdb's table is partial and in-frame only. The table shows about 170,000 clones, with around 85% occurring only once. Input material: PBMCs. The receptors were gathered from a male donor in good health and CMV-seronegative.

V gene TRBV13 combines with J gene TRBJ1-4, with 9 bases lining up with TRBD1. Germline lookup yields CDR1 PRHDT and CDR2 FYEKMQ (reference sequence). The CDR3 is 14 residues long. V dropped 5 bases and J dropped 8; count of bases not matched to a gene: 6. CDR3 in DNA: TGTGCCAGCAGCCTACAGGGGGCAGGAGAAAAACTGTTTTTT. Translation: CASSLQGAGEKLFF.

The chain couples TRBV7-6 to TRBJ2-5; no definite D call. The CDR3 consists of 14 residues. Deletions cut 5 bases from V and 5 bases from J, with 15 bases between. Germline V gene data show CDR1 as SGHVS and CDR2 as FNYEAQ. The CDR3 coding sequence is TGTGCCAGCAGCCTCGCTGGTCGGAGTGAGACCCAGTACTTC. Translation: CASSLAGRSETQYF.

The V and J genes are TRBV5-1 and TRBJ1-4, with D possibly matching TRBD1 (6 bases). This CDR3 has 15 amino acids. Trimming stripped 0 bases from V and 6 bases from J, with 12 bases between. Germline V gene sequence: CDR1 SGHRS, CDR2 YFSETQ. CDR3 bases: TGCGCCAGCAGCTTGGCCCCAGGGGCGCATGAAAAACTGTTTTTT. This sequence encodes CASSLAPGAHEKLFF. The whole variable domain, remainder taken from reference TRBV5-1 and TRBJ1-4, is KAGVTQTPRYLIKTRGQQVTLSCSPISGHRSVSWYQQTPGQGLQFLFEYFSETQRNKGNFPGRFSGRQFSNSRSEMNVSTLELGDSALYLCASSLAPGAHEKLFFGSGTQLSVL.

The chain uses TRBV7-9 and TRBJ2-7, with D possibly being TRBD2 (5 bases). Germline V lookup: CDR1 SEHNR, CDR2 FQNEAQ (reference sequence). This CDR3 is 11 amino acids long. Deletions cut 9 bases from V and 2 bases from J, with 8 bases between. Here the CDR3 DNA reads TGTGCCAGTTCGGAGGCCTACGAGCAGTACTTC. As protein: CASSEAYEQYF.

In its sample, this clone was seen once. This CDR3 is CASKRVSSEAFF. CDR3 in DNA: TGTGCCAGCAAGCGAGTTTCCAGCGAAGCTTTCTTT. The V gene is TRBV6-1, the J gene TRBJ1-1; D is unclear. V lost 7 bases and J 8 bases, leaving 14 bases between the germline ends. The CDR3 spans 12 residues. Per germline, CDR1 MNHNS and CDR2 SASEGT.

This clone was found once. The rearrangement uses TRBV9 and TRBJ1-3, with TRBD1 identical over 9 bases. This CDR3 region has 16 residues. The germline V gene encodes CDR1 SGDLS and CDR2 YYNGEE. The V gene end was trimmed by 4 bases and the J gene end by 0 bases; junction bases not matched to a gene: 5. The CDR3 region has the DNA TGTGCCAGCAGCCTATGGACAGGGGCCTCTGGAAACACCATATATTTT. Amino acids: CASSLWTGASGNTIYF.

This clone was recorded once. V usage is TRBV7-6 and J usage is TRBJ2-1; 9 nucleotides agree with TRBD2. The V gene end was trimmed by 5 bases and the J gene end by 2 bases; junction bases not matched to a gene: 7. This CDR3 comprises 16 residues. From germline, CDR1 is SGHVS and CDR2 FNYEAQ. CDR3 amino acids: CASSRAGGTTYNEQFF. DNA of the CDR3: TGTGCCAGCAGCCGAGCGGGGGGTACTACCTACAATGAGCAGTTCTTC.

In nucleotides, the CDR3 is TGTGCCAGCAGTCCCCGGGGGGGGACCCACTATGGCTACACCTTC. It is translated as CASSPRGGTHYGYTF. This chain links TRBV2 with TRBJ1-2; TRBD1 is a possible D gene (5 bases). The ends were cut back, 5 bases at V and 3 bases at J, with 16 bases in the middle. Germline CDR1 and CDR2: SNHLY and FYNNEI. This CDR3 is 15 amino acids long.

This chain uses TRBV7-2 with TRBJ2-7; D call uncertain. From germline, CDR1 is SGHTA and CDR2 FQGNSA. V dropped 3 bases and J dropped 1 base, with 13 bases sitting between them. The CDR3 has 15 amino acids. Here the CDR3 reads CASSFAPGWSYEQYF. The CDR3 DNA follows: TGTGCCAGCAGCTTCGCACCGGGTTGGTCCTACGAGCAGTACTTC.

This chain links TRBV27 with TRBJ2-2, with a tentative D call TRBD1 (6 bases). This CDR3 has 16 residues. Trimming pared 5 bases from V and 3 bases from J, leaving 16 bases between. Looked up from germline, CDR1 is MNHEY and CDR2 is SMNVEV (reference sequence). Here the CDR3 DNA reads TGTGCCAGCAGTCCTCTAGACAGGTTGGACACCGGGGAGCTGTTTTTT. Protein product: CASSPLDRLDTGELFF.

The gene calls are TRBV13 and TRBJ2-7; perhaps TRBD1 as D (6 bases). This CDR3 is built from 14 residues. The V end lost 6 bases, the J end lost 0 bases, and 12 bases lay between the germline ends. From germline, CDR1 is PRHDT and CDR2 FYEKMQ (reference sequence). The CDR3 here is CASRSQGTSYEQYF. The CDR3 coding sequence is TGTGCCAGCAGGTCACAGGGTACCTCCTACGAGCAGTACTTC.

The DNA of the CDR3 is TGTGCCAGCAGCTTGGGGTTCGGGCAGGGGAACACTGAAGCTTTCTTT. Translating it yields CASSLGFGQGNTEAFF. The genes are TRBV5-4 and TRBJ1-1, with D possibly matching TRBD1 (5 bases). The length of the CDR3 is 16 residues. Germline lookup yields CDR1 SGHNT and CDR2 YYREEE (reference sequence). Trimming pared 0 bases from V and 1 base from J, leaving 13 bases between.

This chain joins TRBV10-1 and TRBJ2-1; TRBD2 aligns across 7 bases. This CDR3 contains 14 residues. V lost 4 bases and J lost 2; bases outside the gene matches: 2. Germline V gives CDR1 WNHNN, CDR2 SYGVQD (reference sequence). CDR3 bases: TGCGCCAGCAGTGTTAGCGGGCCCTACAATGAGCAGTTCTTC. Translating gives CASSVSGPYNEQFF.

This sequence joins TRBV6-1 and TRBJ2-5, with TRBD1 matching over 9 bases. The V gene end was trimmed by 3 bases and the J gene end by 5 bases; junction bases not matched to a gene: 4. From germline, CDR1 is MNHNS and CDR2 SASEGT. This CDR3 spans 14 amino acids. The CDR3 protein is CASSDGTGWETQYF. The CDR3 nucleotides read TGTGCCAGCAGTGATGGGACAGGGTGGGAGACCCAGTACTTC.

The V gene is TRBV21-1, the J gene TRBJ1-4; the DNA was not compared with TRBD1, the D call given in the table. TRBV21-1 is given as a pseudogene. This CDR3 region has 17 residues. The CDR3 spells CASSKEPRVTTNEKLFF. In DNA, the CDR3 is TGTGCCAGCAGCAAAGAACCCAGGGTAACAACTAATGAAAAACTGTTTTTT.

The chain uses TRBV4-3 and TRBJ2-5; D perhaps matches TRBD2 (6 bases). The CDR3 length is 16 residues. In germline, CDR1 is LGHNA, CDR2 YSLEER. Trimming cost V 1 base and J 1 base, with 13 bases left between them. The CDR3 is CASSQGSGRGQETQYF. Here the CDR3 DNA reads TGCGCCAGCAGCCAAGGGTCCGGGCGGGGCCAAGAGACCCAGTACTTC.

The chain employs TRBV25-1 and TRBJ2-3; no firm D call. V lost 5 bases and J lost 3, with 9 bases in between. Germline V CDR1 and CDR2: MGHDK, SYGVNS. This CDR3 is 13 amino acids long. The CDR3 loop is CASSRVHTDTQYF. The CDR3 DNA reads as TGTGCCAGCAGTAGAGTGCATACAGATACGCAGTATTTT.

The rearrangement links TRBV5-1 to TRBJ2-1; D possibly corresponds to TRBD2 (5 bases). This CDR3 has 16 amino acids. From germline, CDR1 is SGHRS and CDR2 YFSETQ. The V gene lost 0 bases and the J gene lost 8 bases, with 18 bases spanning the gap. CDR3 sequence reads: CASSLDSWSRGDEQFF. The CDR3 DNA reads TGCGCCAGCAGCTTGGATAGCTGGAGCCGGGGTGATGAGCAGTTCTTC. Full variable domain (missing parts from reference TRBV5-1 and TRBJ2-1): KAGVTQTPRYLIKTRGQQVTLSCSPISGHRSVSWYQQTPGQGLQFLFEYFSETQRNKGNFPGRFSGRQFSNSRSEMNVSTLELGDSALYLCASSLDSWSRGDEQFFGPGTRLTVL.

This clone occurred once. V is TRBV5-1 and J is TRBJ1-2, with 10 bases that match TRBD1. This CDR3 has 14 amino acids. With V trimmed by 4 bases and J by 2 bases, 2 bases remained unmatched. Germline V gene sequence: CDR1 SGHRS, CDR2 YFSETQ. Written as DNA, the CDR3 is TGCGCCAGCAGCCGGACAGGGGGAAACTATGGCTACACCTTC. It yields the protein CASSRTGGNYGYTF. Complete variable domain (other parts from reference TRBV5-1 and TRBJ1-2): KAGVTQTPRYLIKTRGQQVTLSCSPISGHRSVSWYQQTPGQGLQFLFEYFSETQRNKGNFPGRFSGRQFSNSRSEMNVSTLELGDSALYLCASSRTGGNYGYTFGSGTRLTVV.

The chain carries TRBV5-1 and TRBJ1-1; D perhaps matches TRBD1 (6 bases). The CDR3 consists of 14 residues. V was cut by 5 bases and J by 4 bases, with 15 bases left in between. Germline CDR1 and CDR2: SGHRS and YFSETQ. The CDR3 sequence: CASRGSTGSTEAFF. In nucleotides, the CDR3 is TGCGCCAGCAGGGGGTCTACAGGGAGCACTGAAGCTTTCTTT.

The table lists this clone with a count of one. The CDR3 bases are TGTGCCAGCAGCTTTGGAGGTCTCGGCTATGGCTACACCTTC. Its translation is CASSFGGLGYGYTF. This chain uses TRBV5-4 with TRBJ1-2, with no clear D. The V gene's germline CDR1 is SGHNT and CDR2 YYREEE (reference sequence). The CDR3 runs to 14 residues. V was shortened by 2 bases and J by 4 bases, with 12 bases between the two germline ends.

The J gene is TRBJ2-7, the V gene TRBV10-1; TRBD2 agrees at 7 bases. Trimming removed 3 bases from V and 5 bases from J; junction bases left unmatched: 7. Per germline, CDR1 WNHNN and CDR2 SYGVQD (reference sequence). This CDR3 comprises 14 residues. CDR3 in amino acids: CASSDGGNVDEQYF. CDR3 DNA sequence: TGCGCCAGCAGTGACGGGGGGAACGTCGACGAGCAGTACTTC.

The chain links TRBV9 to TRBJ2-6, with a weak D call TRBD1 (5 bases). Germline CDR1 and CDR2: SGDLS and YYNGEE. The CDR3 is made up of 15 amino acids. Deletions cut 5 bases from V and 1 base from J, with 10 bases between. CDR3 nucleotides: TGTGCCAGCAGACCAGGGTCTTCTGGGGCCAACGTCCTGACTTTC. This codes for CASRPGSSGANVLTF. The full variable domain, rest sourced from reference TRBV9 and TRBJ2-6, is DSGVTQTPKHLITATGQRVTLRCSPRSGDLSVYWYQQSLDQGLQFLIQYYNGEERAKGNILERFSAQQFPDLHSELNLSSLELGDSALYFCASRPGSSGANVLTFGAGSRLTVL.

The genes are TRBV4-1 and TRBJ2-5; 9 bases match TRBD1. The J call could be wrong; TRBJ2-7 is a better fit for the DNA end. Germline V gives CDR1 MGHRA, CDR2 YSYEKL. The length of the CDR3 is 14 residues. CDR3 in DNA: TGCGCCAGCAGCCCCGGGACAGGGTCCTACGAGCAGTACTTC. Residues: CASSPGTGSYEQYF.

The J gene is TRBJ2-7, the V gene TRBV5-8, with 12 positions matching TRBD1. The CDR3 spans 15 residues. V dropped 4 bases and J dropped 5; count of bases not matched to a gene: 7. Germline-derived CDR1 and CDR2 are SGHTS and YDEGEE. The CDR3 DNA is TGTGCCAGCAGCCTAGGGACAGGGGGCTGCAACGAGCAGTACTTC. Protein: CASSLGTGGCNEQYF.

The chain uses TRBV19 and TRBJ2-2; D perhaps matches TRBD2 (7 bases). V shed 1 base and J shed 6 bases, with 15 bases lying between them. The germline V gene has CDR1 LNHDA and CDR2 SQIVND (reference sequence). The CDR3 runs to 16 residues. The CDR3 DNA sequence: TGTGCCAGTAGTATAGGAAACAGGGAGGGTGCCGGGGAGCTGTTTTTT. It yields the protein CASSIGNREGAGELFF.

This chain links TRBV30 with TRBJ1-2; the match to TRBD1 covers 10 bases. J lost 3 bases, V lost 3 bases, and 7 bases had no gene match. CDR1 GTSNPN and CDR2 SVGIG come from the germline V gene (reference sequence). The CDR3 totals 15 residues. The CDR3 DNA reads as TGTGCCTGGAGAAGCGAGGGGACAGGGGACTATGGCTACACCTTC. Translating gives CAWRSEGTGDYGYTF.

The rearrangement uses TRBV20-1 and TRBJ1-2; D unclear. The CDR3 has 11 residues. Germline CDR1 reads DFQATT; CDR2 reads SNEGSKA (reference sequence). V lost 4 bases to trimming and J lost 5 bases, with 8 bases between them. The CDR3 region has the DNA TGCAGTGCTATCCAGAATTATGGCTACACCTTC. Amino acids: CSAIQNYGYTF.